The 23 T cell receptor beta chains in this list originate from one sample, sequenced in a study of blood T cell repertoires in COVID-19. Profiling relied on immunoSEQ multiplex PCR, and the TCRdb table lists in-frame clones only, not all of them. The sample carries about 150,000 clones, over 70% recorded once. The sequenced material came from peripheral blood. These receptors originate from a man aged 55 to 70 with acute or convalescent COVID-19.

CDR3 loop: CASGLEETNTGELFF. CDR3 DNA sequence: TGTGCTAGTGGTCTCGAGGAGACCAACACCGGGGAGCTGTTTTTT. The chain combines TRBV12-5 with TRBJ2-2; D gene uncertain. CDR1 and CDR2 (germline): LGHNT, FRNRAP. V was clipped by 5 bases and J by 2 bases, with 12 bases between them. This CDR3 contains 15 residues.

The CDR3 protein is CASRGGQYSNQPQHF. CDR3 in DNA: TGTGCCAGCAGGGGGGGACAGTATAGCAATCAGCCCCAGCATTTT. The chain combines TRBV6-6 with TRBJ1-5; 7 positions agree with TRBD1. Germline-derived CDR1 and CDR2 are MNHNY and SVGAGI (reference sequence). The CDR3 spans 15 residues. V shed 6 bases and J 0 bases; nucleotides not matched to a gene: 5.

The sample holds a few counts of this clone. This chain connects TRBV7-2 to TRBJ1-2; TRBD1 matches at 7 bases. Germline V gives CDR1 SGHTA, CDR2 FQGNSA. The CDR3 covers 13 residues. Germline trimming cut 5 bases from V and 2 bases from J; bases unmatched to any gene: 2. CDR3 nucleotide sequence: TGTGCCAGCAGCCCGACAGGGAACTATGGCTACACCTTC. Amino acid sequence: CASSPTGNYGYTF.

The chain has TRBV3-1 (or the pseudogene TRBV3-2) and TRBJ2-1, with a weak D call TRBD1 (6 bases). CDR1 is LGHDT and CDR2 is YNNKEL in the germline V gene (reference sequence). The CDR3 is made up of 15 amino acids. Trimming stripped 0 bases from V and 0 bases from J, with 6 bases between. As DNA, the CDR3 is TGTGCCAGCAGCCAAGACAGGGGCTCCTACAATGAGCAGTTCTTC. Translation: CASSQDRGSYNEQFF.

V gene TRBV5-1 combines with J gene TRBJ1-4; D is possibly TRBD1 (6 bases). Germline V gene sequence: CDR1 SGHRS, CDR2 YFSETQ. The ends were cut back, 2 bases at V and 3 bases at J, with 8 bases in the middle. CDR3 length: 14 residues. CDR3 DNA sequence: TGCGCCAGCAGCTTAACAGGGTCTAATGAAAAACTGTTTTTT. Protein product: CASSLTGSNEKLFF.

The rearrangement joins TRBV19 to TRBJ2-7; D not resolved. Germline V gene sequence: CDR1 LNHDA, CDR2 SQIVND (reference sequence). The V and J ends lost 7 bases and 7 bases respectively, with 20 bases between them. The CDR3 is 14 residues long. CDR3 bases: TGTGCCAGTATGGCCCCAGGATTGGTCATGGAGCAGTACTTC. It specifies CASMAPGLVMEQYF.

The chain is built from TRBV30 and TRBJ2-7; weak D call: TRBD2 (5 bases). The germline V and J ends were trimmed by 7 bases and 2 bases, with 12 bases remaining between them. CDR3 length: 12 residues. Germline-derived CDR1 and CDR2 are GTSNPN and SVGIG (reference sequence). DNA of the CDR3: TGTGCCTCTGACACCGGGACCTACGAGCAGTACTTC. Its translation: CASDTGTYEQYF.

The chain carries TRBV6-5 and TRBJ2-7; 7 bases match TRBD1. The germline V gene encodes CDR1 MNHEY and CDR2 SVGAGI. V gave up 8 bases and J gave up 1 base; unmatched junction bases: 11. This CDR3 is built from 15 residues. CDR3 bases: TGTGCCAGCGATCGGGACAGAATAAAGTCCTACGAGCAGTACTTC. This translates into CASDRDRIKSYEQYF.

This chain joins TRBV7-3 and TRBJ2-5; the D gene is possibly TRBD2 (6 bases). The CDR3 covers 15 residues. The V gene lost 2 bases and the J gene lost 1 base, with 11 bases spanning the gap. Germline loops: CDR1 SGHTA, CDR2 FQGTGA. CDR3 coding DNA: TGTGCCAGCAGCTTACATGGGGGGACCCAAGAGACCCAGTACTTC. This gives the protein CASSLHGGTQETQYF. The full variable domain, rest sourced from reference TRBV7-3 and TRBJ2-5, is GAGVSQTPSNKVTEKGKYVELRCDPISGHTALYWYRQSLGQGPEFLIYFQGTGAADDSGLPNDRFFAVRPEGSVSTLKIQRTERGDSAVYLCASSLHGGTQETQYFGPGTRLLVL.

Here the CDR3 DNA reads TGTGCCAGCAGCCAAGATCCCCGACAGGGGGCAAGGAAGACCCAGTACTTC. Its translation is CASSQDPRQGARKTQYF. This chain connects TRBV3-1 (or the pseudogene TRBV3-2) to TRBJ2-5; 10 bases line up with TRBD1. Losses at the gene ends were 0 bases for V and 6 bases for J; bases not matched to a gene: 10. The CDR3 is made up of 17 amino acids. The germline V gene has CDR1 LGHDT and CDR2 YNNKEL (reference sequence).

The chain is built from TRBV2 and TRBJ1-2; D is undetermined. V gave up 9 bases and J gave up 2 bases, with 16 bases separating them. CDR1 is SNHLY, CDR2 FYNNEI, per germline. This CDR3 is built from 14 residues. As DNA, the CDR3 is TGTGCCAGTCTTCCACGGGGTGGGAACTATGGCTACACCTTC. Its translation: CASLPRGGNYGYTF.

V and J are TRBV4-3 and TRBJ2-3; D remains ambiguous. With 1 base removed from V and 0 bases from J, the gap between germline ends came to 8 bases. This CDR3 region has 15 residues. Germline V gene sequence: CDR1 LGHNA, CDR2 YSLEER. This CDR3 is CASSQVAESTDTQYF. The DNA for the CDR3 is TGCGCCAGCAGCCAAGTGGCGGAGAGCACAGATACGCAGTATTTT.

This rearrangement joins TRBV11-1 to TRBJ2-7; the D gene is possibly TRBD1 (6 bases). This CDR3 contains 14 residues. The V gene lost 4 bases and the J gene lost 0 bases, with 10 bases spanning the gap. The germline V gene has CDR1 SGHAT and CDR2 FQDESV (reference sequence). CDR3 amino acids: CASSYRDTSYEQYF. The CDR3 nucleotides are TGTGCCAGCAGCTACCGGGACACCTCCTACGAGCAGTACTTC.

The chain joins TRBV6-2 or TRBV6-3 to TRBJ2-7; 7 positions agree with TRBD1. Germline CDR1 and CDR2: MNHEY and SVGEGT. The CDR3 covers 13 residues. J gave up 2 bases and V 6 bases, and 4 bases lay outside the gene matches. The CDR3 nucleotides read TGTGCCAGCAGCCGGGACAGAACCTACGAGCAGTACTTC. It specifies CASSRDRTYEQYF.

V is TRBV28 and J is TRBJ2-2; D may be TRBD2 (6 bases). The CDR3 has 15 amino acids. V lost 6 bases to trimming and J lost 4 bases, with 15 bases between them. The germline V gene encodes CDR1 MDHEN and CDR2 SYDVKM. The CDR3, as DNA: TGTGCCAGCAGCCCGGGGGACGGCCTCACCGGGGAGCTGTTTTTT. It is translated as CASSPGDGLTGELFF.

This clone was seen a single time. V and J are TRBV19 and TRBJ2-3; a weak D match, TRBD1 (6 bases). The V end was cut by 2 bases, the J end by 4 bases, with 10 bases between. Germline V gene sequence: CDR1 LNHDA, CDR2 SQIVND (reference sequence). This CDR3 has 14 residues. This chain's CDR3 is CASSITGTPDTQYF. The CDR3 DNA reads as TGTGCCAGTAGTATAACAGGGACCCCAGATACGCAGTATTTT.

This chain links TRBV25-1 with TRBJ2-5; 9 bases fit TRBD1. With V trimmed by 3 bases and J by 5 bases, 10 bases remained unmatched. Germline-derived CDR1 and CDR2 are MGHDK and SYGVNS. The CDR3 extends over 16 amino acids. CDR3 amino acids: CASSDVQDRGQETQYF. DNA for the CDR3: TGTGCCAGCAGTGACGTACAGGACAGGGGACAGGAGACCCAGTACTTC.

The sample holds one count of this clone. V gene TRBV5-1 combines with J gene TRBJ2-3; TRBD2 matches at 8 bases. The CDR3 is 14 residues long. Per the germline V gene, CDR1 is SGHRS and CDR2 is YFSETQ. The V and J ends lost 4 bases and 5 bases, in that order; junction bases with no gene match: 6. The CDR3 DNA follows: TGCGCCAGCAGCCCCGGGGGGGCCCAAGATACGCAGTATTTT. Protein product: CASSPGGAQDTQYF.

This clone was observed once. The chain uses TRBV6-6 and TRBJ1-3, with D perhaps matching TRBD1 (5 bases). Trimming removed 5 bases at V and 0 bases at J, with 20 bases between. The CDR3 runs to 18 residues. The germline CDR1 and CDR2 sequences are MNHNY and SVGAGI (reference sequence). The CDR3: CASSPLFTQGSSGNTIYF. The CDR3 DNA reads as TGTGCCAGCAGTCCACTATTCACCCAGGGAAGCTCTGGAAACACCATATATTTT.

The chain combines TRBV29-1 with TRBJ1-1, with a weak D call TRBD1 (6 bases). The CDR3 length is 14 residues. Germline CDR1 is SQVTM and CDR2 is ANQGSEA. In nucleotides, the CDR3 is TGCAGTGGAATGCGCAGGGGACTGAACACTGAAGCTTTCTTT. This codes for CSGMRRGLNTEAFF. Full variable domain (rest looked up from reference TRBV29-1 and TRBJ1-1): SAVISQKPSRDICQRGTSLTIQCQVDSQVTMMFWYRQQPGQSLTLIATANQGSEATYESGFVIDKFPISRPNLTFSTLTVSNMSPEDSSIYLCSGMRRGLNTEAFFGQGTRLTVV.

The chain couples TRBV20-1 to TRBJ2-1; 7 positions match TRBD2. Germline V CDR1 and CDR2: DFQATT, SNEGSKA (reference sequence). V shed 3 bases and J 0 bases; nucleotides not matched to a gene: 2. The CDR3 has 14 amino acids. CDR3 coding DNA: TGCAGTGCTAGTCGGGACTACTCCTACAATGAGCAGTTCTTC. Amino acid sequence: CSASRDYSYNEQFF.

This chain connects TRBV9 to TRBJ2-5; the D gene is possibly TRBD1 (6 bases). The V gene's germline CDR1 is SGDLS and CDR2 YYNGEE. This CDR3 is 15 amino acids long. The germline V and J ends were trimmed by 2 bases and 0 bases, with 11 bases remaining between them. This chain's CDR3 is CASSVEDRNQETQYF. CDR3 bases: TGTGCCAGCAGCGTCGAAGACAGGAACCAAGAGACCCAGTACTTC.

The chain links TRBV6-2 or TRBV6-3 to TRBJ2-7, with D possibly matching TRBD2 (6 bases). V lost 6 bases to trimming and J lost 0 bases, with 24 bases between them. The CDR3 contains 18 residues. CDR1 is MNHEY, CDR2 SVGEGT, per germline. The DNA for the CDR3 is TGTGCCAGCAGCCTACTATCAACCTTTAGCGGTTACTCCTACGAGCAGTACTTC. Its translation is CASSLLSTFSGYSYEQYF.